These T cell receptor beta chains were read from a single sample in a study of response to subunit inactivated influenza vaccine. TCRdb used MiXCR to reprocess the RT-PCR reads, holding one entry per CDR3 protein. In the table there are hundreds of thousands of distinct CDR3 sequences, roughly 22% of which are singletons. Sequences were derived from PBMCs from blood, sampled less than 22 months after vaccination. Receptor source: a man aged 50 to 75 who received an inactivated influenza vaccine. The CDR3 runs from the conserved cysteine through the conserved F or W. D genes are given only for firm matches. Some rows mark clone size as missing; the rest say once, few, many or name a class of expanded clone.

D gene	J gene	V gene	clone size	CDR3 protein	CDR3 DNA
NA	TRBJ2-2	TRBV28	NA	CASSLSGLNTGELFF	TGTGCCAGCAGTTTATCTGGACTGAACACCGGGGAGCTGTTTTTT
NA	TRBJ1-1	TRBV6-5	NA	CASSFLGVLNTEAFF	TGTGCCAGCAGTTTCCTCGGGGTCCTGAACACTGAAGCTTTCTTT
NA	TRBJ2-1	TRBV7-2	NA	CASSPRPNYNEQFF	TGTGCCAGCAGCCCGAGACCCAACTACAATGAGCAGTTCTTC
NA	TRBJ2-5	TRBV29-1	NA	CSVESSQRETQYF	TGCAGCGTTGAATCGAGTCAGAGGGAGACCCAGTACTTC
TRBD2	TRBJ2-5	TRBV6-1	NA	CASRPRTSGTWAQYF	TGTGCCAGCAGACCCCGGACTAGCGGGACTTGGGCCCAGTACTTC
NA	TRBJ1-3	TRBV20-1	NA	CSARDRVRAGNTIYF	TGCAGTGCTAGAGACAGGGTTCGAGCCGGAAACACCATATATTTT
TRBD1	TRBJ1-6	TRBV6-1	few	CASRPGQGPNSPLHF	TGTGCCAGCAGACCGGGACAGGGACCTAATTCACCCCTCCACTTT
TRBD1	TRBJ1-1	TRBV27	NA	CASSLGQGAFTEAFF	TGTGCCAGCAGTTTAGGGCAGGGGGCTTTCACTGAAGCTTTCTTT
NA	TRBJ1-3	TRBV5-1	few	CASSLVGAATSGNTIYF	TGCGCCAGCAGCTTGGTCGGGGCCGCGACTTCTGGAAACACCATATATTTT
TRBD2	TRBJ2-1	TRBV6-5	NA	CASSYSASGRRDEQFF	TGTGCCAGCAGTTACTCAGCGAGCGGGAGGCGAGATGAGCAGTTCTTC
NA	TRBJ2-3	TRBV7-3	NA	CASSLSSGGQGLGHTDTQYF	TGTGCCAGCAGCTTAAGTTCCGGTGGGCAGGGTCTAGGACACACAGATACGCAGTATTTT
NA	TRBJ1-6	TRBV25-1	few	CASSEGRSPLSSYNSPLHF	TGTGCCAGCAGTGAGGGACGTTCACCCCTGAGCTCCTATAATTCACCCCTCCACTTT
NA	TRBJ2-3	TRBV5-5	few	CASSLQGGTQYF	TGTGCCAGCAGCCTACAGGGCGGTACGCAGTATTTT
NA	TRBJ1-4	TRBV15	few	CATSRDSVAATNEKLFF	TGTGCCACCAGCAGAGACAGCGTGGCCGCAACTAATGAAAAACTGTTTTTT
TRBD2	TRBJ2-1	TRBV3-1	many	CASSQVVGTSVHEQFF	TGTGCCAGCAGCCAAGTCGTCGGGACTAGTGTTCATGAGCAGTTCTTC
TRBD1	TRBJ1-6	TRBV5-1	many	CASRRDRDNSPLHF	TGCGCCAGTCGCCGGGACAGGGATAATTCACCCCTCCACTTT
NA	TRBJ2-7	TRBV5-1	NA	CATGMGPGPTYEQYF	TGCGCCACCGGGATGGGGCCGGGTCCCACCTACGAGCAGTACTTC
TRBD1	TRBJ2-3	TRBV5-1	NA	CASSYRTGEVDTQYF	TGCGCCAGCAGCTATCGGACAGGGGAGGTAGATACGCAGTATTTT
TRBD1	TRBJ1-2	TRBV3-1	many	CASSQVLTGSGYTF	TGTGCCAGCAGCCAAGTTTTGACAGGGTCTGGCTACACCTTC
TRBD2	TRBJ2-1	TRBV29-1	NA	CSGLQASGYNEQFF	TGCAGCGGCCTCCAGGCTAGCGGGTACAATGAGCAGTTCTTC
NA	TRBJ1-3	TRBV2	NA	CASSGQYSGNTIYF	TGTGCCAGCAGTGGACAGTACTCTGGAAACACCATATATTTT
TRBD2	TRBJ2-7	TRBV12-3/TRBV12-4	NA	CASSFGGGDLYEQYF	TGTGCCAGCAGTTTCGGGGGAGGGGATCTCTACGAGCAGTACTTC
NA	TRBJ1-5	TRBV15	few	CATGPGVSNQPQHF	TGTGCCACCGGCCCAGGGGTTTCCAATCAGCCCCAGCATTTT
NA	TRBJ2-2	TRBV12-3/TRBV12-4	NA	CASSFRQGRTGELFF	TGTGCCAGCAGTTTTCGGCAGGGAAGGACCGGGGAGCTGTTTTTT
TRBD2	TRBJ2-3	TRBV15	few	CATSGGLAGGRDTQYF	TGTGCCACCAGCGGGGGACTAGCGGGAGGACGAGATACGCAGTATTTT
NA	TRBJ2-1	TRBV28	NA	CASSPQGGNEQFF	TGTGCCAGCAGTCCACAGGGTGGGAATGAGCAGTTCTTC
NA	TRBJ2-2	TRBV7-3	NA	CASSSTTSGHGELFF	TGTGCCAGCAGCTCCACCACGTCGGGCCACGGGGAGCTGTTTTTT
TRBD2	TRBJ2-1	TRBV29-1	few	CSVDIAGRSYNEQFF	TGCAGCGTTGATATAGCGGGAAGGTCCTACAATGAGCAGTTCTTC
TRBD1	TRBJ1-4	TRBV9	NA	CASSGETGVNEKLFF	TGTGCCAGCAGCGGCGAGACAGGGGTTAATGAAAAACTGTTTTTT
NA	TRBJ2-5	TRBV12-3/TRBV12-4	few	CASSFQGREETQYF	TGTGCCAGCAGTTTTCAGGGTAGGGAAGAGACCCAGTACTTC
TRBD2	TRBJ2-3	TRBV9	NA	CASSTSRGLGLGTDTQYF	TGTGCCAGCAGCACGAGTAGGGGTTTGGGACTAGGGACAGATACGCAGTATTTT
TRBD1	TRBJ2-2	TRBV5-1	few	CASSLEGQANTGELFF	TGCGCCAGCAGCTTGGAGGGACAGGCCAACACCGGGGAGCTGTTTTTT
NA	TRBJ2-1	TRBV7-2	NA	CASSLAGGEQFF	TGTGCCAGCAGCTTAGCAGGTGGTGAGCAGTTCTTC
TRBD1	TRBJ1-4	TRBV7-8	many	CASSPRDRGPTTNEKLFF	TGTGCCAGCAGCCCCAGGGACAGGGGCCCCACAACTAATGAAAAACTGTTTTTT
NA	TRBJ2-2	TRBV20-1	few	CSAKTGQSGELFF	TGCAGTGCGAAAACGGGGCAGTCCGGGGAGCTGTTTTTT
NA	TRBJ1-2	TRBV30	NA	CAWSVSGYSYTF	TGTGCCTGGAGTGTATCTGGGTACAGCTACACCTTC
NA	TRBJ2-5	TRBV6-2/TRBV6-3	NA	CASSNGRPGETQYF	TGTGCCAGCAGCAACGGGAGACCGGGAGAGACCCAGTACTTC
NA	TRBJ2-7	TRBV2	few	CASSVRAPEQYF	TGTGCCAGCAGTGTGCGGGCCCCCGAGCAGTACTTC
NA	TRBJ2-5	TRBV12-3/TRBV12-4	few	CASSLFRLETQYF	TGTGCCAGCAGTTTATTTAGGCTGGAGACCCAGTACTTC
NA	TRBJ2-3	TRBV5-1	few	CASSFTTRKDTQYF	TGCGCCAGCAGCTTTACTACTAGGAAAGATACGCAGTATTTT
NA	TRBJ2-2	TRBV10-3	NA	CAISGTELNTGELFF	TGTGCCATCAGTGGGACAGAGTTGAACACCGGGGAGCTGTTTTTT
NA	TRBJ1-1	TRBV20-1	medium-sized	CSAVPMRTEAFF	TGCAGTGCAGTGCCGATGCGCACTGAAGCTTTCTTT
NA	TRBJ2-5	TRBV15	once	CATSSQGETQYF	TGTGCCACCAGCAGCCAGGGGGAGACCCAGTACTTC
TRBD2	TRBJ2-1	TRBV10-3	NA	CAISVGGSQRNEQFF	TGTGCCATCAGTGTGGGCGGGAGCCAGAGAAATGAGCAGTTCTTC
NA	TRBJ1-2	TRBV7-2	few	CASSLSLLEGNYGYTF	TGTGCCAGCAGCTTAAGTTTGCTAGAGGGAAACTATGGCTACACCTTC
NA	TRBJ2-7	TRBV15	few	CATSRGTATYEQYF	TGTGCCACCAGCCGCGGGACAGCTACCTACGAGCAGTACTTC
NA	TRBJ2-1	TRBV12-3/TRBV12-4	NA	CASSLTGAYNEQFF	TGTGCCAGCAGTTTGACAGGCGCCTACAATGAGCAGTTCTTC
NA	TRBJ1-6	TRBV5-1	NA	CASSLGLLGGTNSPLHF	TGCGCCAGCAGCTTGGGACTTCTAGGTGGCACAAATTCACCCCTCCACTTT
NA	TRBJ1-2	TRBV7-9	many	CASSLDGQWWNYGYTF	TGTGCCAGCAGCTTGGATGGACAGTGGTGGAACTATGGCTACACCTTC
NA	TRBJ1-5	TRBV6-5	NA	CASSYSYGNQPQHF	TGTGCCAGCAGTTATTCGTACGGCAATCAGCCCCAGCATTTT
NA	TRBJ1-3	TRBV6-1	NA	CASAAGMAGNTIYF	TGTGCCAGCGCGGCAGGGATGGCTGGAAACACCATATATTTT
TRBD1	TRBJ1-5	TRBV6-2/TRBV6-3	NA	CASRSGQGKNQPQHF	TGTGCCAGCAGATCGGGACAGGGGAAGAATCAGCCCCAGCATTTT
NA	TRBJ2-6	TRBV10-3	NA	CAISPTLGSGANVLTF	TGTGCCATCAGCCCCACGCTAGGCTCTGGGGCCAACGTCCTGACTTTC
NA	TRBJ2-7	TRBV27	NA	CASSLSGTDNYEQYF	TGTGCCAGCAGTTTATCTGGGACGGACAACTACGAGCAGTACTTC
NA	TRBJ1-2	TRBV4-3	many	CASSQDPGDLNYGYTF	TGCGCCAGCAGCCAGGACCCAGGGGACCTTAACTATGGCTACACCTTC